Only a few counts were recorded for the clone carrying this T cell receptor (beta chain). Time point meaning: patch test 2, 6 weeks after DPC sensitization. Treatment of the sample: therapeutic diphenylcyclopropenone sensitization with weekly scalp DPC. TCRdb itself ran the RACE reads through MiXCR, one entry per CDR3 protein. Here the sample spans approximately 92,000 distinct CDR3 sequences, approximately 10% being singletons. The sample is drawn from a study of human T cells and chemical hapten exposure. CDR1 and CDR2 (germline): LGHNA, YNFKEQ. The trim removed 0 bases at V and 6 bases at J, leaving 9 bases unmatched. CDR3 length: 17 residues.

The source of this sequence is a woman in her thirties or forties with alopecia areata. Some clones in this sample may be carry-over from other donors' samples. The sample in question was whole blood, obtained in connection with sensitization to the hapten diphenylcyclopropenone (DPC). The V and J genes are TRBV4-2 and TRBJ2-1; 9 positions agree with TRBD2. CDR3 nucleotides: TGTGCCAGCAGCCAAGATCGAAGACTAGCGGCTCTCAATGAGCAGTTCTTC. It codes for CASSQDRRLAALNEQFF.